The present T cell receptor (beta chain) was sequenced within a study of cytomegalovirus exposure and HLA in healthy donors. The study ran its PCR with 60 Vbeta and 13 Jbeta primers. Libraries were prepared by immunoSEQ multiplex PCR; TCRdb keeps only in-frame clonotypes and omits some of them. The sample table sets out around 39,000 clones. Germline V CDR1 and CDR2: MGHRA, YSYEKL. This CDR3 has 18 residues. The J segment lost 2 bases and the V segment lost 4 bases, leaving 11 bases of the junction unmatched. The chain links TRBV4-1 to TRBJ2-1; 10 bases map to TRBD2. Sequencing was done on a sample of PBMCs. This receptor was identified in a male donor in good health and CMV-seronegative. CDR3 residues: CASSLSGGPTFTYNEQFF. In DNA form, the CDR3 reads TGCGCCAGCAGCCTTAGCGGGGGGCCAACCTTTACCTACAATGAGCAGTTCTTC.